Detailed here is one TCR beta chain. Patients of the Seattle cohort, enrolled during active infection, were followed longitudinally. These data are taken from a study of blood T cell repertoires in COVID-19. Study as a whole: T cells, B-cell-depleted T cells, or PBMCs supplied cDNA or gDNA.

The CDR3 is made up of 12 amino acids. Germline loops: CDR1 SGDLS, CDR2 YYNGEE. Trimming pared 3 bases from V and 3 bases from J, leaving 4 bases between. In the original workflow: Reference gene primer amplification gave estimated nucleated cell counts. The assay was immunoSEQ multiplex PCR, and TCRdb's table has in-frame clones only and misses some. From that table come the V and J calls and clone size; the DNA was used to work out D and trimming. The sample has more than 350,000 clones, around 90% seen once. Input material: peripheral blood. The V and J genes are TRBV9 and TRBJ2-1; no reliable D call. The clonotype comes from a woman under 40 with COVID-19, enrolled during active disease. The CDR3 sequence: CASSGIYNEQFF. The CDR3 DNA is TGTGCCAGCAGCGGTATCTACAATGAGCAGTTCTTC.